One T cell receptor (beta chain) is described in this entry. Its antigen is not known. Measured with immunoSEQ multiplex PCR; TCRdb has only the in-frame clones, and not every one. The sample lists 120,000 or so clones, roughly 90% occurring once. This record comes from a study of T cell responses to AZD1222 COVID-19 vaccine. Study-level information: Analyses pooled second doses at about 4 or about 12 weeks. Regarding the study as a whole: Donor demographics were predominantly white British with a female majority; clonal diversity may be underestimated. The CD4 TCRs associated with vaccination extended across spike and predominated at 160-218 and 743-854.

Germline assignment: CDR1 MNHEY and CDR2 SVGEGT. V lost 2 bases to trimming and J lost 3 bases, with 22 bases between them. The CDR3 is 18 amino acids. The receptor was isolated from an adult in good health. This rearrangement joins TRBV6-2 or TRBV6-3 to TRBJ1-1, with D maybe TRBD1 (5 bases). The sequenced sample was peripheral blood, obtained on day 0 of AZD1222 vaccination. The DNA of the CDR3 is TGTGCCAGCAGTTACCTCCCAGGGAGCCCTTTGGTGGACACTGAAGCTTTCTTT. Translating it yields CASSYLPGSPLVDTEAFF.